These 30 T cell receptor beta chains originate from one sample sequenced in a study of CD4 T cells in relation to SARS-CoV-2 and coronaviruses. CD4+ T cells from unexposed donors were obtained before the COVID-19 pandemic (2011-2018). CD4+ T cells were isolated from the cells after 10 days of culture. Profiled with immunoSEQ multiplex PCR; TCRdb holds only in-frame clones, not every one. The data contain 15,000 or so clones, about 80% of them singletons. Antigens of these TCRs are unknown. Sequences were obtained from CD4+ T cells from PBMCs, cultured in vitro. The source of these receptors is a human donor in good health.

This clone was seen a few times. The chain uses TRBV5-4 and TRBJ2-2; 8 bases fit TRBD1. V lost 0 bases, J lost 4 bases, and 8 bases stayed unmatched. The germline V gene encodes CDR1 SGHNT and CDR2 YYREEE (reference sequence). This CDR3 has 17 residues. The CDR3 is CASSLAVGQGPTGELFF. For the CDR3, the DNA is TGTGCCAGCAGCTTGGCCGTCGGACAGGGACCCACCGGGGAGCTGTTTTTT.

This rearrangement joins TRBV5-1 to TRBJ1-5, with D possibly being TRBD1 (5 bases). The CDR3 sequence is 15 residues long. V was pared by 2 bases and J by 5 bases, with 14 bases between. Germline V gene data show CDR1 as SGHRS and CDR2 as YFSETQ. The CDR3 sequence is CASSLSGGRDQPQHF. CDR3 bases: TGCGCCAGCAGCTTATCCGGGGGGAGGGATCAGCCCCAGCATTTT.

There are a few counts of this clone. This chain joins TRBV7-9 and TRBJ2-7; D possibly corresponds to TRBD2 (5 bases). V was clipped by 1 base and J by 4 bases, with 8 bases between them. CDR3 size: 13 residues. In germline, CDR1 is SEHNR, CDR2 FQNEAQ (reference sequence). CDR3 DNA: TGTGCCAGCAGCTTAGATTCGGGATACGAGCAGTACTTC. Translating it yields CASSLDSGYEQYF.

This chain's CDR3 is CASSQSAGGDYGYTF. The CDR3 nucleotides are TGTGCCAGCAGCCAATCTGCAGGGGGTGACTATGGCTACACCTTC. V and J are TRBV16 and TRBJ1-2; 7 bases are a match to TRBD1. CDR3 length: 15 amino acids. After removal of 0 bases from V and 3 bases from J, the junction contained 4 bases not matched to a gene. Germline V gene lookup returns CDR1 KGHSY and CDR2 FQNENV.

This rearrangement joins TRBV6-2 or TRBV6-3 to TRBJ2-5, with 8 bases that match TRBD2. Unmatched junction bases numbered 7, after V lost 5 bases and J lost 5 bases. Germline V gives CDR1 MNHEY, CDR2 SVGEGT. This CDR3 is 14 amino acids long. This chain's CDR3 is CASSIAGRGETQYF. The CDR3 nucleotides are TGTGCCAGCAGTATAGCGGGACGGGGGGAGACCCAGTACTTC.

By frequency in the sample, this clone is medium-sized. The chain has TRBV20-1 and TRBJ2-1, with D possibly matching TRBD1 (6 bases). In germline, CDR1 is DFQATT, CDR2 SNEGSKA (reference sequence). Trimming removed 3 bases at V and 4 bases at J, with 16 bases between. This CDR3 comprises 15 residues. This CDR3 is CSASGGSVTYNEQFF. CDR3 coding DNA: TGCAGTGCTAGTGGGGGCAGCGTTACTTACAATGAGCAGTTCTTC.

The chain combines TRBV19 with TRBJ2-1, with D maybe TRBD2 (6 bases). The ends were cut back, 0 bases at V and 7 bases at J, with 7 bases in the middle. This CDR3 has 13 amino acids. The germline V gene encodes CDR1 LNHDA and CDR2 SQIVND (reference sequence). The CDR3 nucleotides read TGTGCCAGTAGTATAGAGGGGGGTAATGAGCAGTTCTTC. It specifies CASSIEGGNEQFF.

The chain carries TRBV4-2 and TRBJ2-1, with 9 nucleotides matching TRBD2. V shed 3 bases and J 10 bases; nucleotides not matched to a gene: 1. Germline V gives CDR1 LGHNA, CDR2 YNFKEQ. This CDR3 has 12 residues. The CDR3 protein is CASSHGLAEQFF. CDR3 coding DNA: TGTGCCAGCAGCCATGGACTAGCGGAGCAGTTCTTC.

This chain uses TRBV12-3 or TRBV12-4 with TRBJ1-1; 9 bases align to TRBD1. The junction had 6 bases not matched to a gene; V was cut back by 5 bases and J by 11 bases. The length of the CDR3 is 12 residues. The CDR3 region has the DNA TGTGCCAGCAGTAGACAGGGGGTATGGGCTTTCTTT. Translated, it gives CASSRQGVWAFF.

The gene calls are TRBV19 and TRBJ2-2; D gene ambiguous. CDR1 is LNHDA and CDR2 is SQIVND in the germline V gene (reference sequence). V was shortened by 2 bases and J by 7 bases, with 14 bases between the two germline ends. The CDR3 contains 15 residues. The CDR3 sequence: CASSITANHDGELFF. The CDR3 nucleotides read TGTGCCAGTAGTATAACGGCCAATCATGACGGGGAGCTGTTTTTT. Together with reference TRBV19 and TRBJ2-2, the CDR3 gives the full variable domain: DGGITQSPKYLFRKEGQNVTLSCEQNLNHDAMYWYRQDPGQGLRLIYYSQIVNDFQKGDIAEGYSVSREKKESFPLTVTSAQKNPTAFYLCASSITANHDGELFFGEGSRLTVL.

The chain is built from TRBV7-8 and TRBJ2-3, with 13 bases lining up with TRBD2. After removal of 7 bases from V and 2 bases from J, the junction contained 6 bases not matched to a gene. CDR3 length equals 16 residues. CDR1 and CDR2 (germline): SGHVS, FQNEAQ. The CDR3: CASNSGLAGVTDTQYF. The CDR3 DNA follows: TGTGCCAGCAACTCTGGACTAGCGGGGGTCACAGATACGCAGTATTTT. Supplemented by reference TRBV7-8 and TRBJ2-3, the full variable domain reads GAGVSQSPRYKVAKRGQDVALRCDPISGHVSLFWYQQALGQGPEFLTYFQNEAQLDKSGLPSDRFFAERPEGSVSTLKIQRTQQEDSAVYLCASNSGLAGVTDTQYFGPGTRLTVL.

The chain employs TRBV7-3 and TRBJ2-7; a weak D match, TRBD2 (6 bases). V lost 5 bases and J 1 base, leaving 12 bases between the germline ends. CDR1 and CDR2 (germline): SGHTA, FQGTGA. This CDR3 spans 14 amino acids. In nucleotides, the CDR3 is TGTGCCAGCAGCCGATCTGGGACTTCCTACGAGCAGTACTTC. It specifies CASSRSGTSYEQYF.

This clone was seen more than once but under ten times. The CDR3 DNA is TGCGCCAGCAGGCCCGGGACTAGCGGGGGAGGGAACACCGGGGAGCTGTTTTTT. It translates to CASRPGTSGGGNTGELFF. The chain uses TRBV5-1 and TRBJ2-2, with 14 bases matching TRBD2. Looked up from germline, CDR1 is SGHRS and CDR2 is YFSETQ. The length of the CDR3 is 18 residues. V dropped 5 bases and J dropped 1; count of bases not matched to a gene: 7.

The sample holds a few counts of this clone. The chain employs TRBV4-2 and TRBJ1-5; D unresolved. The CDR3 length is 14 residues. V was trimmed by 5 bases and J by 0 bases, leaving 8 bases between them. CDR1 and CDR2 from the germline V gene are LGHNA and YNFKEQ. CDR3 sequence (DNA): TGTGCCAGCAGCGAACAATTTAGCAATCAGCCCCAGCATTTT. Protein product: CASSEQFSNQPQHF.

The chain is built from TRBV6-5 and TRBJ2-7; 7 bases match TRBD1. Per germline, CDR1 MNHEY and CDR2 SVGAGI. This CDR3 spans 15 amino acids. The J segment lost 0 bases and the V segment lost 6 bases, leaving 8 bases of the junction unmatched. CDR3 sequence reads: CASRRQGAPSYEQYF. CDR3 nucleotides: TGTGCCAGCAGGAGACAGGGTGCCCCCTCCTACGAGCAGTACTTC.

This clone was picked up one time. The CDR3 here is CASSKYPPSGYTF. Here the CDR3 DNA reads TGTGCCAGTAGCAAGTACCCACCTAGTGGCTACACCTTC. The chain joins TRBV19 to TRBJ1-2; no firm D call. The CDR3 consists of 13 residues. The germline V gene encodes CDR1 LNHDA and CDR2 SQIVND (reference sequence). V was cut by 6 bases and J by 7 bases, with 15 bases left in between. The whole variable domain, filled in from reference TRBV19 and TRBJ1-2, reads DGGITQSPKYLFRKEGQNVTLSCEQNLNHDAMYWYRQDPGQGLRLIYYSQIVNDFQKGDIAEGYSVSREKKESFPLTVTSAQKNPTAFYLCASSKYPPSGYTFGSGTRLTVV.

This chain joins TRBV19 and TRBJ1-5; D possibly corresponds to TRBD1 (5 bases). Trimming took 1 base from V and 6 from J, leaving 13 bases between them. The CDR3 is 15 amino acids. Germline CDR1 is LNHDA and CDR2 is SQIVND (reference sequence). DNA for the CDR3: TGTGCCAGTAGTATAGGAGGGGCGGTTCGTCAGCCCCAGCATTTT. Its protein is CASSIGGAVRQPQHF.

V usage is TRBV7-2 and J usage is TRBJ2-1; 13 bases line up with TRBD2. V was pared by 5 bases and J by 8 bases, with 6 bases of the junction left unmatched. CDR3 length equals 15 residues. Germline values: CDR1 SGHTA, CDR2 FQGNSA. For the CDR3, the DNA is TGTGCCAGCAGCCGGACTAGCGGGGGAATGTATGAGCAGTTCTTC. Protein: CASSRTSGGMYEQFF.

The CDR3 nucleotides read TGTGCCAGCAGCCAAGCGCTAGTAAGCTACGAGCAGTACTTC. Amino acid sequence: CASSQALVSYEQYF. The rearrangement links TRBV3-1 (or the pseudogene TRBV3-2) to TRBJ2-7; D remains unclear. This CDR3 is 14 amino acids long. Per the germline V gene, CDR1 is LGHDT and CDR2 is YNNKEL (reference sequence). V shed 1 base and J shed 3 bases, with 10 bases lying between them.

This clone was seen only a few times. V gene TRBV7-9 combines with J gene TRBJ1-2; a possible D gene is TRBD1 (5 bases). Germline-derived CDR1 and CDR2 are SEHNR and FQNEAQ (reference sequence). The V gene lost 1 base and the J gene lost 0 bases, with 12 bases spanning the gap. This CDR3 is built from 16 residues. CDR3 in amino acids: CASSLGRESTNYGYTF. CDR3 bases: TGTGCCAGCAGCTTAGGCAGGGAATCGACTAACTATGGCTACACCTTC.

V usage is TRBV28 and J usage is TRBJ1-2; a weak D match, TRBD1 (5 bases). This CDR3 comprises 14 residues. Trimming took 5 bases from V and 0 from J, leaving 10 bases between them. The germline V gene encodes CDR1 MDHEN and CDR2 SYDVKM. The DNA for the CDR3 is TGTGCCAGCAGTACTCCGACAGCTAACTATGGCTACACCTTC. Its protein product is CASSTPTANYGYTF.

The rearrangement links TRBV9 to TRBJ2-5; 8 bases agree with TRBD1. The germline V gene encodes CDR1 SGDLS and CDR2 YYNGEE. Trimming took 4 bases from V and 4 from J; bases not matched to a gene: 12. The CDR3 spans 16 residues. The CDR3 here is CASSPRTGSDGETQYF. For the CDR3, the DNA is TGTGCCAGCAGCCCCAGGACAGGGAGCGATGGAGAGACCCAGTACTTC.

The chain employs TRBV7-9 and TRBJ2-5, with TRBD2 identical over 7 bases. V gave up 5 bases and J gave up 4 bases; unmatched junction bases: 13. This CDR3 comprises 16 residues. Per germline, CDR1 SEHNR and CDR2 FQNEAQ (reference sequence). CDR3 sequence reads: CASSPNGGGPGETQYF. The DNA of the CDR3 is TGTGCCAGCAGCCCCAATGGGGGAGGGCCGGGAGAGACCCAGTACTTC.

The chain joins TRBV24-1 to TRBJ2-7; a weak D match, TRBD2 (5 bases). Trimming shortened V by 4 bases and J by 6 bases, and 15 bases separated the two germline ends. This CDR3 is built from 14 residues. Germline CDR1 is KGHDR and CDR2 is SFDVKD. For the CDR3, the DNA is TGTGCCACCAGTGACTCTCGGACGGCGGGCGAGCAGTACTTC. This translates into CATSDSRTAGEQYF.

V usage is TRBV6-5 and J usage is TRBJ1-1; D remains unclear. The germline V gene has CDR1 MNHEY and CDR2 SVGAGI. The CDR3 length is 11 residues. The ends were cut back, 7 bases at V and 0 bases at J, with 3 bases in the middle. CDR3 DNA sequence: TGTGCCAGCAAATTGAACACTGAAGCTTTCTTT. It translates to CASKLNTEAFF.

This clone has only a few counts. The chain joins TRBV2 to TRBJ2-5, with TRBD1 identical over 9 bases. The length of the CDR3 is 15 residues. Looked up from germline, CDR1 is SNHLY and CDR2 is FYNNEI. The V gene end was trimmed by 6 bases and the J gene end by 2 bases; junction bases not matched to a gene: 7. CDR3: CASRTDRGGQETQYF. The CDR3 DNA is TGTGCCAGCAGGACGGACAGGGGAGGACAAGAGACCCAGTACTTC.

The chain has TRBV18 and TRBJ2-3; maybe TRBD2 (5 bases). CDR3 length equals 13 residues. V lost 1 base and J 4 bases, leaving 6 bases between the germline ends. CDR1 is KGHSH, CDR2 LQKENI, per germline. The chain's CDR3 is CASSPLGADTQYF. The CDR3 DNA follows: TGTGCCAGCTCACCACTCGGGGCAGATACGCAGTATTTT.

This clone came up once. V gene TRBV11-3 combines with J gene TRBJ2-5; 7 bases align to TRBD1. With V trimmed by 5 bases and J by 4 bases, 7 bases remained unmatched. The CDR3 has 14 residues. Germline V lookup: CDR1 SGHNT, CDR2 YENEEA. CDR3 nucleotide sequence: TGTGCCAGCAGCCGTGGCAGGGGGTCAGAGACCCAGTACTTC. The encoded protein is CASSRGRGSETQYF.

The V and J genes are TRBV18 and TRBJ1-4, with D possibly being TRBD1 (5 bases). The V gene lost 5 bases and the J gene lost 5 bases, with 15 bases spanning the gap. The CDR3 runs 15 residues. CDR1 and CDR2 (germline): KGHSH, LQKENI. The CDR3 DNA is TGTGCCAGCTCATTCGCCGGGACTGAAAATGAAAAACTGTTTTTT. This gives the protein CASSFAGTENEKLFF.

This clone was observed once. This sequence joins TRBV5-1 and TRBJ1-1, with 7 bases lining up with TRBD1. This CDR3 has 14 residues. V was clipped by 1 base and J by 4 bases; unmatched bases: 4. Germline lookup yields CDR1 SGHRS and CDR2 YFSETQ. The CDR3 DNA reads as TGCGCCAGCAGCTTGCAGGGGGGCCCCACTGAAGCTTTCTTT. Translated, it gives CASSLQGGPTEAFF.